This T cell receptor (beta chain) was sequenced during a study of regulatory T cells in long-lasting Graves disease. This clonotype was observed many times. V was trimmed by 4 bases and J by 6 bases, leaving 19 bases between them. The CDR3 contains 15 residues. The germline CDR1 and CDR2 sequences are MNHEY and SVGAGI. In building TCR beta libraries, iRepertoire HTBI primers were used together with Arm-PCR of CDR3 regions. TCRdb reanalysed the multiplex PCR reads using MiXCR and keeps one entry per CDR3 protein. The table records 420,000 or so distinct CDR3 sequences, about a quarter of them present only once. Noted time point: persistent/refractory GD, antithyroid drugs over 5 years with positive TRAb. RNA isolated from PBMCs was used to make the TCR library.

The receptor's source is a female donor with Graves disease. This chain connects TRBV6-5 to TRBJ2-7; D not resolved. Sequenced here: peripheral blood mononuclear cells (PBMCs), sampled when the disease was refractory, from a patient treated with antithyroid drugs. CDR3 protein: CASSSFDPGVSEQYF. CDR3 DNA sequence: TGTGCCAGCAGTTCCTTCGACCCTGGGGTAAGCGAGCAGTACTTC.